The sequence of this T cell receptor (beta chain) was determined in a study of blood T cell repertoires in COVID-19. Across the whole study: Italy, Spain and the United States were the sources of the convalescent and acute COVID-19 samples. PBMCs, B-cell-depleted T cells, or T cells provided the cDNA or gDNA that made up the material.

The protocol was immunoSEQ multiplex PCR, while the TCRdb copy is restricted to in-frame clones and leaves out a portion. Of about 120,000 clones in the sample, less than 90% were seen once. There are 15 residues in the CDR3. Trimming cost V 6 bases and J 5 bases, with 16 bases left between them. Germline CDR1 KGHDR, CDR2 SFDVKD. The V gene is TRBV24-1, the J gene TRBJ1-5; no firm D call. Sequencing used peripheral blood. This TCR was recovered from a man older than 75 with acute or convalescent COVID-19. CDR3 DNA: TGTGCCACCAGTTCAGGCCCCCCCAAAGATCAGCCCCAGCATTTT. This sequence encodes CATSSGPPKDQPQHF.